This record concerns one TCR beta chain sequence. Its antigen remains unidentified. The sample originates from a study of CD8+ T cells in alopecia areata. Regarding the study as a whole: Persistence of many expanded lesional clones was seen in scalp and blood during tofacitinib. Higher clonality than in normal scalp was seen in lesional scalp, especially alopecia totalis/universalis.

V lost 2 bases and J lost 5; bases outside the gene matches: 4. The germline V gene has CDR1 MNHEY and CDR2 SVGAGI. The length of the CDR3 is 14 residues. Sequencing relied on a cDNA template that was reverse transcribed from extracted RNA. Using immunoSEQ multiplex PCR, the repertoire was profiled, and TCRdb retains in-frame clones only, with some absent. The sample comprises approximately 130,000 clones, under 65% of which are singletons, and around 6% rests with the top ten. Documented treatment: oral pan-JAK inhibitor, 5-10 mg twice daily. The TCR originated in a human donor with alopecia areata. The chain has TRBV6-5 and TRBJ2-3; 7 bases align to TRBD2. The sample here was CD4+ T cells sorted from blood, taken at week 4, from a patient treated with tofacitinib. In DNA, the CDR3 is TGTGCCAGCAGTTACGCGGGAGACATAGATACGCAGTATTTT. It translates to CASSYAGDIDTQYF.